Listed below are T cell receptor beta chains from one sample, sequenced in a study of vaccination and CD4 T cells after COVID-19. No antigen has been identified for these receptors. In TCRdb, the PCR reads were re-called with MiXCR into one record per CDR3 protein. The table lists several thousand distinct CDR3 sequences, roughly 36% of them singletons. The sequenced material came from CD4+ T cells from blood, cultured in vitro. The source is a human donor in good health. Both conserved end residues are part of each CDR3.

cdr3_aa | j_call | v_call
CASSLSWDTNYGYTF | TRBJ1-2 | TRBV27
CASSQGVSNYGYTF | TRBJ1-2 | TRBV12-3/TRBV12-4
CAWSVQGDTEAFF | TRBJ1-1 | TRBV30
CASSTGMGLTSTDTQYF | TRBJ2-3 | TRBV6-1
CASSLNHGYTF | TRBJ1-2 | TRBV7-9
CASSFQETQYF | TRBJ2-5 | TRBV11-2
CASSEAGGNEQYF | TRBJ2-7 | TRBV6-1
CASSEAGARGYTEAFF | TRBJ1-1 | TRBV12-3/TRBV12-4
CASSSGGGDTQYF | TRBJ2-3 | TRBV7-9
CSAGRTVRLGDQPQHF | TRBJ1-5 | TRBV20-1
CASSLMNTEAFF | TRBJ1-1 | TRBV12-3/TRBV12-4
CSVEVGYTF | TRBJ1-2 | TRBV29-1
CSVDSATDYGYTF | TRBJ1-2 | TRBV29-1
CASRDWSGGRGTGYTF | TRBJ1-2 | TRBV6-1
CASSGTGPGYTEAFF | TRBJ1-1 | TRBV6-1
CAISELIQQYF | TRBJ2-7 | TRBV10-3
CSARRTGATNEKLFF | TRBJ1-4 | TRBV20-1
CASSLPARDGGYTF | TRBJ1-2 | TRBV6-5
CAWSWQGAGPQHF | TRBJ1-5 | TRBV30
CASSLSAGGGETQYF | TRBJ2-5 | TRBV7-3
CASSYPGDGYTF | TRBJ1-2 | TRBV6-5
CASSYSLGTEAFF | TRBJ1-1 | TRBV6-5